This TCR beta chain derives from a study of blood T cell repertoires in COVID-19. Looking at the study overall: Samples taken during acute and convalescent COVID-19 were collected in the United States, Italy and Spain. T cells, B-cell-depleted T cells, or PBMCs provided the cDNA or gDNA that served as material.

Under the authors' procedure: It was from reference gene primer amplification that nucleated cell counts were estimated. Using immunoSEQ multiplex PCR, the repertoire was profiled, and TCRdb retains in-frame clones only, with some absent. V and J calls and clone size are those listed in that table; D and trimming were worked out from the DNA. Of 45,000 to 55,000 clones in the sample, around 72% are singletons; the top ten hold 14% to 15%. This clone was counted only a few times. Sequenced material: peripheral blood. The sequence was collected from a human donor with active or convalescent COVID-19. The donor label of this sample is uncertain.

The CDR3 DNA follows: TGTGCCAGTAGAGGGGATTCGGGCCAGCCCCAGCATTTT. Translated: CASRGDSGQPQHF. The rearrangement links TRBV19 to TRBJ1-5, with TRBD1 as a possible D gene (5 bases). The CDR3 runs 13 residues. Germline CDR1 reads LNHDA; CDR2 reads SQIVND (reference sequence). V was trimmed by 6 bases and J by 7 bases, leaving 13 bases between them.